This passage covers 20 T cell receptor beta chains from one sample sequenced in a study of cytomegalovirus exposure and HLA in healthy donors. It was with 60 Vbeta and 13 Jbeta primers that the PCR ran. The table came from immunoSEQ multiplex PCR; TCRdb's copy has only in-frame clones and leaves some out. Seen here are roughly 250,000 clones, around four fifths observed once, and the top ten hold 2%. Sequenced: PBMCs. The receptors originated from a woman in her thirties or forties in good health and CMV-seropositive.

The chain carries TRBV27 and TRBJ2-5, with TRBD2 matching over 14 bases. The J call may not be correct, given that the DNA end is closer to TRBJ2-7. CDR1 MNHEY and CDR2 SMNVEV come from the germline V gene (reference sequence). The CDR3 totals 14 residues. This CDR3 reads CASRRLAGGYEQYF. In nucleotides, the CDR3 is TGTGCCAGCAGGAGACTAGCGGGAGGGTACGAGCAGTACTTC.

This chain uses TRBV5-1 with TRBJ2-5; D might be TRBD1 (6 bases). With 4 bases removed from V and 5 bases from J, the gap between germline ends came to 12 bases. The CDR3 consists of 13 residues. Germline CDR1 is SGHRS and CDR2 is YFSETQ. For the CDR3, the DNA is TGCGCCAGCAGCCCCGGACAGTGGGAGACCCAGTACTTC. Translation gives CASSPGQWETQYF.

The V gene is TRBV4-2, the J gene TRBJ2-1; unclear D gene. V lost 3 bases to trimming and J lost 4 bases, with 13 bases between them. Germline CDR1 and CDR2: LGHNA and YNFKEQ. The CDR3 is 15 amino acids. The CDR3 region is CASSQELLVYNEQFF. The DNA for the CDR3 is TGTGCCAGCAGCCAGGAATTGCTAGTGTACAATGAGCAGTTCTTC.

The chain is built from TRBV28 and TRBJ2-1; D is possibly TRBD2 (6 bases). Trimming stripped 7 bases from V and 4 bases from J, with 14 bases between. The germline V gene encodes CDR1 MDHEN and CDR2 SYDVKM. The CDR3 consists of 14 residues. CDR3 DNA sequence: TGTGCCAGCATGGGCCGGGGGACTTACAATGAGCAGTTCTTC. Translated: CASMGRGTYNEQFF.

The table lists this clone with a few counts. The rearrangement uses TRBV7-6 and TRBJ2-5; tentative D call: TRBD2 (5 bases). Germline CDR1 is SGHVS and CDR2 is FNYEAQ. The CDR3 loop spans 14 amino acids. The V end lost 4 bases, the J end lost 6 bases, and 15 bases lay between the germline ends. Here the CDR3 DNA reads TGTGCCAGCAGCTCAGGAGGAGGACTTCAGACCCAGTACTTC. It yields the protein CASSSGGGLQTQYF.

This clone was observed a few times. CDR3 loop: CASSFQAGSGNTIYF. In DNA, the CDR3 is TGTGCCAGCAGCTTTCAGGCAGGGTCAGGAAACACCATATATTTT. The chain recombines TRBV13 with TRBJ1-3, with D perhaps matching TRBD1 (5 bases). V lost 3 bases and J 4 bases, leaving 13 bases between the germline ends. This CDR3 spans 15 amino acids. Per the germline V gene, CDR1 is PRHDT and CDR2 is FYEKMQ (reference sequence). The full variable domain, rest sourced from reference TRBV13 and TRBJ1-3, is AAGVIQSPRHLIKEKRETATLKCYPIPRHDTVYWYQQGPGQDPQFLISFYEKMQSDKGSIPDRFSAQQFSDYHSELNMSSLELGDSALYFCASSFQAGSGNTIYFGEGSWLTVV.

The rearrangement joins TRBV7-9 to TRBJ2-7; D may be TRBD2 (5 bases). V was trimmed by 4 bases and J by 3 bases, leaving 16 bases between them. CDR1 and CDR2 (germline): SEHNR, FQNEAQ (reference sequence). This CDR3 spans 15 amino acids. Here the CDR3 reads CASSSGELRVYEQYF. The DNA of the CDR3 is TGTGCCAGCAGCTCCGGGGAGCTTCGGGTCTACGAGCAGTACTTC.

The J gene is TRBJ2-7, the V gene TRBV9; 10 nucleotides align to TRBD2. V trimming: 0 bases; J trimming: 2 bases; junction bases outside the gene matches: 5. Looked up from germline, CDR1 is SGDLS and CDR2 is YYNGEE. The CDR3 has 16 amino acids. In nucleotides, the CDR3 is TGTGCCAGCAGCGTAGTGCTAGCGGGGGCTGCCTACGAGCAGTACTTC. Translated, it gives CASSVVLAGAAYEQYF.

V is TRBV27 and J is TRBJ1-4; a weak D match, TRBD1 (5 bases). Germline loops: CDR1 MNHEY, CDR2 SMNVEV (reference sequence). Between the trimmed V and J ends, which lost 1 base and 3 bases, there was a span of 15 bases. The CDR3 is made up of 17 amino acids. The CDR3 coding sequence is TGTGCCAGCAGTTTATTCGGCAGGGTATCGCCTAATGAAAAACTGTTTTTT. Translating it yields CASSLFGRVSPNEKLFF.

This clone came up a few times. The chain joins TRBV28 to TRBJ1-5; 7 positions agree with TRBD1. V shed 6 bases and J 6 bases; nucleotides not matched to a gene: 8. Germline V CDR1 and CDR2: MDHEN, SYDVKM. The length of the CDR3 is 14 residues. The CDR3 loop reads CASRTTGNFQPQHF. The CDR3 DNA reads as TGTGCCAGCAGAACGACAGGGAATTTTCAGCCCCAGCATTTT.

This chain joins TRBV4-3 and TRBJ1-4; perhaps TRBD1 as D (5 bases). Per the germline V gene, CDR1 is LGHNA and CDR2 is YSLEER. The length of the CDR3 is 15 residues. V lost 4 bases, J lost 10 bases, and 19 bases lay in between. This chain's CDR3 is CASSLNGGLMGKLFF. The CDR3, as DNA: TGCGCCAGCAGCCTAAATGGGGGACTAATGGGAAAACTGTTTTTT.

This clone was seen once. The genes are TRBV28 and TRBJ1-4; D perhaps matches TRBD1 (5 bases). The CDR3 contains 14 residues. Germline CDR1 MDHEN, CDR2 SYDVKM. Trimming pared 6 bases from V and 7 bases from J, leaving 15 bases between. For the CDR3, the DNA is TGTGCCAGCAGACTGGGCAGGGTAGGTGAAAAACTGTTTTTT. Protein: CASRLGRVGEKLFF. The entire variable domain, with the rest obtained from reference TRBV28 and TRBJ1-4, is as follows: DVKVTQSSRYLVKRTGEKVFLECVQDMDHENMFWYRQDPGLGLRLIYFSYDVKMKEKGDIPEGYSVSREKKERFSLILESASTNQTSMYLCASRLGRVGEKLFFGSGTQLSVL.

The chain recombines TRBV4-3 with TRBJ2-5; 7 bases match TRBD1. The CDR3 extends over 16 amino acids. V was pared by 1 base and J by 1 base, with 6 bases of the junction left unmatched. The germline V gene encodes CDR1 LGHNA and CDR2 YSLEER. CDR3 loop: CASSQAPTGAQETQYF. The DNA of the CDR3 is TGCGCCAGCAGCCAAGCCCCCACAGGGGCCCAAGAGACCCAGTACTTC.

The genes are TRBV6-5 and TRBJ1-2, with D tentatively TRBD1 (5 bases). V lost 0 bases, J lost 3 bases, and 11 bases lay in between. The germline V gene has CDR1 MNHEY and CDR2 SVGAGI. The CDR3 consists of 15 residues. The CDR3 coding sequence is TGTGCCAGCAGTTACTCCTCGGGGGGTGACTATGGCTACACCTTC. Amino acid sequence: CASSYSSGGDYGYTF.

The chain employs TRBV7-2 and TRBJ1-2, with a weak D call TRBD1 (5 bases). Trimming stripped 5 bases from V and 6 bases from J, with 19 bases between. The germline CDR1 and CDR2 sequences are SGHTA and FQGNSA. This CDR3 has 15 residues. CDR3 coding DNA: TGTGCCAGCAGCGACCATAGGAGGGGCTTGGATGGCTACACCTTC. It is translated as CASSDHRRGLDGYTF.

V usage is TRBV7-9 and J usage is TRBJ2-3; TRBD1 matches at 8 bases. CDR3 length: 15 residues. Per the germline V gene, CDR1 is SEHNR and CDR2 is FQNEAQ (reference sequence). V was pared by 5 bases and J by 3 bases, with 7 bases of the junction left unmatched. Written as DNA, the CDR3 is TGTGCCAGCAGCCATGGGACAGGAGATACAGATACGCAGTATTTT. Protein sequence: CASSHGTGDTDTQYF. The whole variable domain, remainder taken from reference TRBV7-9 and TRBJ2-3, is DTGVSQNPRHKITKRGQNVTFRCDPISEHNRLYWYRQTLGQGPEFLTYFQNEAQLEKSRLLSDRFSAERPKGSFSTLEIQRTEQGDSAMYLCASSHGTGDTDTQYFGPGTRLTVL.

In DNA form, the CDR3 reads TGTGCCAGCTCACCAAGTGGCTCGAACACCGGGGAGCTGTTTTTT. It is translated as CASSPSGSNTGELFF. V gene TRBV18 combines with J gene TRBJ2-2; D is ambiguous. Germline V gene lookup returns CDR1 KGHSH and CDR2 LQKENI. There are 15 residues in the CDR3. The V gene lost 2 bases and the J gene lost 0 bases, with 7 bases spanning the gap.

This sequence joins TRBV4-3 and TRBJ2-6; D is uncertain. Per the germline V gene, CDR1 is LGHNA and CDR2 is YSLEER. V was pared by 0 bases and J by 0 bases, with 12 bases between. There are 18 residues in the CDR3. The CDR3 DNA sequence: TGCGCCAGCAGCCAAGAGCTGAAGTTTAGCTCTGGGGCCAACGTCCTGACTTTC. It codes for CASSQELKFSSGANVLTF.

The chain has TRBV30 and TRBJ2-2, with a tentative D call TRBD2 (6 bases). The CDR3 is 15 residues long. Germline lookup yields CDR1 GTSNPN and CDR2 SVGIG (reference sequence). Trimming removed 0 bases from V and 2 bases from J, with 10 bases in between. The CDR3 sequence: CAWSVPGVNTGELFF. CDR3 bases: TGTGCCTGGAGTGTCCCGGGGGTTAACACCGGGGAGCTGTTTTTT.

V and J are TRBV4-1 and TRBJ2-1; TRBD1 matches 8 bases. This CDR3 region has 17 residues. The germline V gene has CDR1 MGHRA and CDR2 YSYEKL. With V trimmed by 0 bases and J by 6 bases, 10 bases remained unmatched. This CDR3 is CASSQERTGTFSNEQFF. The CDR3 DNA reads as TGCGCCAGCAGCCAAGAGCGGACAGGGACGTTTAGCAATGAGCAGTTCTTC.